These T cell receptor beta chains were read from a single sample in a study of blood T cell repertoires in COVID-19. The table came from immunoSEQ multiplex PCR; TCRdb's copy has only in-frame clones and leaves some out. The repertoire holds approximately 250,000 clones, with about 82% as singletons. The sample taken for sequencing was peripheral blood. These receptors were obtained from a woman over 75 with COVID-19, enrolled during active disease. Each CDR3 is given with its conserved first and last residue. The D gene is left open where the match is weak. Only some rows state a clone size, as once, few, many or a class for expanded clones.

TGTGCCAGCAGCCCATGGACAGCCTTGAACACTGAAGCTTTCTTT CASSPWTALNTEAFF . . TRBJ1-1 TRBV7-3
TGTGCCAGCAGCAACCCTAGCGCGGCCAAAAACATTCAGTACTTC CASSNPSAAKNIQYF . . TRBJ2-4 TRBV5-4
TGTGCCAGCTCACCACCGCCCCCGGGTGAAGCTTTCTTT CASSPPPPGEAFF . few TRBJ1-1 TRBV18
TGTGCCAGCAGCCTCGGGGCTAGCGGGGGTAATGAGCAGTTCTTC CASSLGASGGNEQFF TRBD2 . TRBJ2-1 TRBV7-3
TGCAGCGCCCTAGACAGGGGGACCACAGATACGCAGTATTTT CSALDRGTTDTQYF TRBD1 . TRBJ2-3 TRBV29-1
TGTGCCAGCAGCTTACTGGGGGCGGGGGGGCCCGATGAGCAGTTCTTC CASSLLGAGGPDEQFF TRBD2 . TRBJ2-1 TRBV7-2
TGTGCCAGCAGCGGATCCCTGGGACAGGGAGGTGAAAAACTGTTTTTT CASSGSLGQGGEKLFF TRBD1 . TRBJ1-4 TRBV9
TGTGCCAGCAGCTACAGGGGGAACACTGAAGCTTTCTTT CASSYRGNTEAFF TRBD1 . TRBJ1-1 TRBV7-6
TGCAGTGCTAGTCCGGGACAGGTCGTTCAGGGTAATTCACCCCTCCACTTT CSASPGQVVQGNSPLHF TRBD1 . TRBJ1-6 TRBV20-1
TGTGCCAGCAGCTTCGGGGAGTACAATTCACCCCTCCACTTT CASSFGEYNSPLHF . . TRBJ1-6 TRBV5-4
TGTGCCAGCAGGCCTTCAGGGGGTTGGGATACGCAGTATTTT CASRPSGGWDTQYF TRBD1 . TRBJ2-3 TRBV25-1
TGTGCCAGCAGACGGACAGGGGGCGCAGATACGCAGTATTTT CASRRTGGADTQYF TRBD1 . TRBJ2-3 TRBV6-6
TGTGCCAGCAGTCCACGGGAAAAAAACATTCAGTACTTC CASSPREKNIQYF . . TRBJ2-4 TRBV12-3/TRBV12-4
TGTGCCACCAGTGCTTACGCCGGGCAGGGCACCTACGAGCAGTACTTC CATSAYAGQGTYEQYF . . TRBJ2-7 TRBV24-1
TGTGCCAGTACCCCTCCGGGACAGGGGTACTATGGCTACACCTTC CASTPPGQGYYGYTF TRBD1 . TRBJ1-2 TRBV19
TGCGCCAGCAGTGAGGGACAGGGAATCACTGAAGCTTTCTTT CASSEGQGITEAFF TRBD1 few TRBJ1-1 TRBV10-1
TGTGCCAGCAGTTACCACGACAGGACAGAGCAGTTCTTC CASSYHDRTEQFF . . TRBJ2-1 TRBV6-5